This is a list of T cell receptor beta chains from one sample in a study of T cells after yellow fever vaccination. TCRdb analysed the 5' RACE reads with MiXCR anew, one entry per CDR3 protein. The top ten hold about a third of the sample, which has approximately 160,000 distinct CDR3 sequences, about a tenth seen once. The starting material was CD8+ T cells sorted from PBMCs, obtained 45 days after the yellow fever booster vaccination. All receptors come from a young man who received the YFV17D yellow fever vaccine. CDR3s include the opening cysteine and the closing phenylalanine or tryptophan. D genes are given only for firm matches. Not every row has a clone size; where given, it reads once, few, many or a size class.

J | D | V | size | CDR3 | DNA
TRBJ1-5 | NA | TRBV5-1 | few | CASSLGGGASQPQHF | TGCGCCAGCAGCTTGGGGGGGGGCGCTTCGCAGCCCCAGCATTTT
TRBJ2-1 | TRBD2 | TRBV4-3 | NA | CASSQPTSGGGNEQFF | TGCGCCAGCAGCCAACCGACTAGCGGGGGAGGTAATGAGCAGTTCTTC
TRBJ2-3 | NA | TRBV24-1 | NA | CATSGPSVANTDTQYF | TGTGCCACCAGTGGTCCCTCGGTAGCGAACACAGATACGCAGTATTTT
TRBJ1-2 | NA | TRBV4-3 | many | CASSQELPRWTSFGYTF | TGCGCCAGCAGCCAAGAGCTCCCCCGGTGGACAAGCTTTGGCTACACCTTC
TRBJ2-1 | TRBD1 | TRBV12-3/TRBV12-4 | few | CASSVGQGREQFF | TGTGCCAGCAGTGTGGGACAGGGCAGGGAGCAGTTCTTC
TRBJ2-2 | NA | TRBV7-3 | few | CASSLGVANAGELFF | TGTGCCAGCAGCTTAGGAGTTGCGAATGCCGGGGAGCTGTTTTTT
TRBJ1-1 | NA | TRBV7-9 | many | CASSLEGGEAFF | TGTGCCAGCAGCTTAGAGGGGGGAGAAGCTTTCTTT
TRBJ2-2 | TRBD1 | TRBV19 | few | CASSVYRGTGELFF | TGTGCCAGTAGTGTATACAGGGGAACCGGGGAGCTGTTTTTT
TRBJ2-5 | NA | TRBV29-1 | many | CSIHSLQETQYF | TGCAGCATACACAGCCTCCAAGAGACCCAGTACTTC
TRBJ1-6 | NA | TRBV4-1 | many | CASSQGAPGGPLHF | TGCGCCAGCAGCCAAGGAGCCCCGGGGGGACCCCTCCACTTT
TRBJ2-1 | NA | TRBV11-2 | few | CASSLDPGHSNEQFF | TGTGCCAGCAGCTTAGACCCTGGACACAGTAATGAGCAGTTCTTC
TRBJ1-3 | TRBD1 | TRBV6-5 | few | CASSWTGAGNTIYF | TGTGCCAGCAGCTGGACAGGGGCTGGAAACACCATATATTTT
TRBJ2-1 | NA | TRBV4-1 | few | CASRDSNEQFF | TGCGCCAGCAGGGACAGCAATGAGCAGTTCTTC
TRBJ1-5 | NA | TRBV27 | NA | CASSLSSAGQPQHF | TGTGCCAGCAGTTTATCGTCGGCGGGGCAGCCCCAGCATTTT
TRBJ2-7 | NA | TRBV21-1 | many | CASSKDEGSYEQYF | TGTGCCAGCAGCAAGGACGAGGGCTCCTACGAGCAGTACTTC
TRBJ2-7 | NA | TRBV6-2/TRBV6-3 | few | CASQGRDAYEQYF | TGTGCCAGTCAGGGCCGGGACGCCTACGAGCAGTACTTC
TRBJ1-1 | TRBD1 | TRBV12-3/TRBV12-4 | NA | CASRQGGTGRNTEAFF | TGTGCCAGCAGGCAGGGCGGGACAGGTCGAAACACTGAAGCTTTCTTT
TRBJ2-3 | TRBD2 | TRBV27 | few | CASSLDGGRDTQYF | TGTGCCAGCAGTTTAGACGGGGGGAGAGATACGCAGTATTTT
TRBJ2-2 | TRBD1 | TRBV29-1 | NA | CSAQFLLGTGNTGELFF | TGCAGCGCCCAATTCTTGCTTGGGACAGGCAACACCGGGGAGCTGTTTTTT
TRBJ2-7 | TRBD1 | TRBV3-1 | NA | CASSQDRGRYEQYF | TGTGCCAGCAGCCAGGACAGGGGAAGGTACGAGCAGTACTTC
TRBJ2-6 | NA | TRBV7-8 | few | CASSKRRGSISGANVLTF | TGTGCCAGCAGCAAAAGAAGGGGCTCCATCTCTGGGGCCAACGTCCTGACTTTC
TRBJ2-3 | NA | TRBV7-3 | many | CASSLTGGTDTQYF | TGTGCCAGCAGCTTAACCGGGGGCACAGATACGCAGTATTTT
TRBJ1-2 | NA | TRBV4-3 | NA | CASSQDYPPTGGYTF | TGCGCCAGCAGCCAAGATTACCCCCCGACCGGTGGCTACACCTTC
TRBJ2-1 | NA | TRBV19 | many | CASSRRSTDEQFF | TGTGCCAGTAGTAGGCGGTCTACGGATGAGCAGTTCTTC
TRBJ2-1 | NA | TRBV7-3 | few | CASSLEGRANEQFF | TGTGCCAGCAGCTTAGAGGGACGAGCCAATGAGCAGTTCTTC